This TCR beta chain stems from a study of CXCR3-negative and CXCR3-positive naive CD8 T cells. For the study at large: There were around 140 million TRB reads altogether, and each library had about 1.5 +/- 0.3 million of them. Notes on the study in general: Cryopreservation partially decreased CXCR3 expression, and most assays used fresh PBMCs. TRB CDR3 properties indicated TCR strength, while surface CD5 was similar across naive subsets. In naive cells, CXCR3-negative and CXCR3-positive subsets had similar TRBV-TRBJ usage; memory cells differed.

UMI-tagged TRB cDNA libraries were built via 5' RACE. Following a re-call of the 5' RACE reads, TCRdb has one entry per CDR3 protein and lacks DNA. The sample's table shows roughly 48,000 distinct CDR3 sequences. The CDR3 spans 16 residues. Germline V gene lookup returns CDR1 SEHNR and CDR2 FQNEAQ (reference sequence). In the case of this clonotype: What it recognizes is unknown.

The V gene is TRBV7-9, the J gene TRBJ2-3; absent DNA, TCRdb's TRBD1 call cannot be checked. The receptor was derived from a human donor in good health. Some clones in this sample may be carry-over from other donors' samples. The sequenced sample consisted of memory CD8+ T cells from blood. The CDR3 reads CASRLAGGISTDTQYF.